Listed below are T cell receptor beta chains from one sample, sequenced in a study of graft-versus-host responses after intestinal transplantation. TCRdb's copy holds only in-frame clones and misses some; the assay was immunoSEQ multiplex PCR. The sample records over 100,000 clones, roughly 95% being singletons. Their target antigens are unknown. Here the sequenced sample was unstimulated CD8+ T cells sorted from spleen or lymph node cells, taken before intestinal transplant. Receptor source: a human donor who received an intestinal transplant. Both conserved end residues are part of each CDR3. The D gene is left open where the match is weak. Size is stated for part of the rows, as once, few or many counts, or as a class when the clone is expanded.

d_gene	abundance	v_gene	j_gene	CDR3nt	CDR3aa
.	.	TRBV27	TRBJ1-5	TGTGCCAGCAGTTTATGGCAGAATAGCAATCAGCCCCAGCATTTT	CASSLWQNSNQPQHF
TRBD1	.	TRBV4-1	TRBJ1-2	TGCGCCAGCAGCCGACCGGACAGGACTACTAACTATGGCTACACCTTC	CASSRPDRTTNYGYTF
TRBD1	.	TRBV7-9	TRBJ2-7	TGTGCCAGCAGCCTGACAGGGAACGAGCAGTACTTC	CASSLTGNEQYF
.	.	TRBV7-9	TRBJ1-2	TGTGCCAGCAGCTTGACGTCTTCGGGGAGTCTTGGCTACACCTTC	CASSLTSSGSLGYTF
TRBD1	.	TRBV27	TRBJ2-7	TGTGCCAGCAGTGACACAGGGGGCTACGAGCAGTACTTC	CASSDTGGYEQYF
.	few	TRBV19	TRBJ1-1	TGTGCCAGTAGACAGGGTACGTCGGTCACTGAAGCTTTCTTT	CASRQGTSVTEAFF
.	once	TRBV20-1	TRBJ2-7	TGCAGTGCTAGAGAAGCCTACGAGCAGTACTTC	CSAREAYEQYF
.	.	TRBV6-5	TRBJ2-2	TGTGCCAGCAGTTATCTCGGATTGAACACCGGGGAGCTGTTTTTT	CASSYLGLNTGELFF
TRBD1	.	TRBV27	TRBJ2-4	TGTGCCAGCAGTTTAACAGGGGTTGCAAACATTCAGTACTTC	CASSLTGVANIQYF
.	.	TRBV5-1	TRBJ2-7	TGCGCCAGCAGCTTGGACAGGGCGATTGACGAGCAGTACTTC	CASSLDRAIDEQYF
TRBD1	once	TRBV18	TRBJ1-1	TGTGCCAGCTCACCCTGGACAGGTGAAGCTTTCTTT	CASSPWTGEAFF
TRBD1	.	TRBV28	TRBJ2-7	TGTGCCAGCAGTCCAGTCGGGGACAGGGGCGTCGAGCAGTACTTC	CASSPVGDRGVEQYF
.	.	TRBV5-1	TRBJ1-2	TGCGCCAGCAGCCTCGGGACGGTGGATTATGGCTACACCTTC	CASSLGTVDYGYTF
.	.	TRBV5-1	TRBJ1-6	TGCGCCAGCAGCGTTTCACCCCTCCACTTT	CASSVSPLHF
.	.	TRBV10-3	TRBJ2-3	TGTGCCATCAGTGAGTCGGCTCAGGGGAGAGGCACAGATACGCAGTATTTT	CAISESAQGRGTDTQYF
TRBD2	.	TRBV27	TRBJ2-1	TGTGCCAGCAGTTTAGGGTCGGCGGGAGGGCGGCACAATGAGCAGTTCTTC	CASSLGSAGGRHNEQFF
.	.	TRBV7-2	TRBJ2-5	TGTGCCAGCAGCTTATTGAACAAGTACCAAGAGACCCAGTACTTC	CASSLLNKYQETQYF
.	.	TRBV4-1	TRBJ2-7	TGCGCCAGCAGCGTCCCTTTGGGAGCTAGCTCCTACGAGCAGTACTTC	CASSVPLGASSYEQYF
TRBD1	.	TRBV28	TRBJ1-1	TGTGCCAGCAGTCGGACAGGGAACACTGAAGCTTTCTTT	CASSRTGNTEAFF
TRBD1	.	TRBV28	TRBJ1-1	TGTGCCGGGGTGACAGGGACCGCGGGGTCCACTGAAGCTTTCTTT	CAGVTGTAGSTEAFF
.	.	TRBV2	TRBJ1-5	TGTGCCAGCAGTGTTTTCGGGGGGAGACAGCCCCAGCATTTT	CASSVFGGRQPQHF
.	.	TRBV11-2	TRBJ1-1	TGTGCCAGCAGCTTAAGTAGTGAAGCTTTCTTT	CASSLSSEAFF
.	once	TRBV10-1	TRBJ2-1	TGCGCCAGCAGTGTGGGGGTCAATGAGCAGTTCTTC	CASSVGVNEQFF
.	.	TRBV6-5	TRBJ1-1	TGTGCCAGCAGGACAGGAGGGTTCACTGAAGCTTTCTTT	CASRTGGFTEAFF
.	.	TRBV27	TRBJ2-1	TGTGCCAGCAGTTTTTTATTTCCTGGGGGACCAGGGGAATCCAATGAGCAGTTCTTC	CASSFLFPGGPGESNEQFF
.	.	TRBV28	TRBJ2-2	TGTGCCAGCAGCTTATCGGGGGTCACCGGGGAGCTGTTTTTT	CASSLSGVTGELFF
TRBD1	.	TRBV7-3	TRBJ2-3	TGTGCCAGCAGCTTGACAGGGGGCATCACAGATACGCAGTATTTT	CASSLTGGITDTQYF
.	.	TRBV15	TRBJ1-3	TGTGCCACCAGCAGAGATCTGGGGGGCCATACCTCTGGAAACACCATATATTTT	CATSRDLGGHTSGNTIYF
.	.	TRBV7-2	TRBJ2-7	TGTGCCAGCAGCTTCTTGCCCCCGGGCGAGCAGTACTTC	CASSFLPPGEQYF
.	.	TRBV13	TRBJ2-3	TGTGCCAGCAGCTGGTGGGGGAACAGTACGCAGTATTTT	CASSWWGNSTQYF
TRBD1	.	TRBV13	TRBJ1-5	TGTGCCAGCAGCCTTGGGACAGTTGATCAGCCCCAGCATTTT	CASSLGTVDQPQHF
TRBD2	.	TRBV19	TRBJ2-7	TGTGCCAGTAGTATCGGTCTAGCGGGAGAGGACGAGCAGTACTTC	CASSIGLAGEDEQYF
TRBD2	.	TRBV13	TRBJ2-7	TGTGCCAGCAGCCCGCGACTAGCGGGAACAGACGAGCAGTACTTC	CASSPRLAGTDEQYF
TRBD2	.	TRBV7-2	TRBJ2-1	TGTGCCAGCAGCTCGATAGCGGGAGGGCCCGTACCAGGCAATGAGCAGTTCTTC	CASSSIAGGPVPGNEQFF
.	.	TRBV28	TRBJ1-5	TGTGCCAGCAGTCCCGGAAGGCCCCAGCATTTT	CASSPGRPQHF
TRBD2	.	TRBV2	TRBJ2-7	TGTGCCAGCAGTGGACTAGCGGGCCCTTCCTACGAGCAGTACTTC	CASSGLAGPSYEQYF
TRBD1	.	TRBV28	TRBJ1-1	TGTGCCAGCAGTTTGCAGGGGGAAGGCACTGAAGCTTTCTTT	CASSLQGEGTEAFF
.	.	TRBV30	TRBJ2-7	TGTGCCTGGAGGGGATACGCCCTGCCGGACCACTCCTACGAGCAGTACTTC	CAWRGYALPDHSYEQYF
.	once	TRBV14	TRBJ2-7	TGTGCCAGCAGCCGGGCAGTGTGGTACGAGCAGTACTTC	CASSRAVWYEQYF
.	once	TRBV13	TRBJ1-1	TGTGCCAGCAGCTTAGGCCTGAAAGCTTTCTTT	CASSLGLKAFF
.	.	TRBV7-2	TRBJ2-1	TGTGCCAGCAGCCTACGAACGAGACAGGTTTTCAATGAGCAGTTCTTC	CASSLRTRQVFNEQFF